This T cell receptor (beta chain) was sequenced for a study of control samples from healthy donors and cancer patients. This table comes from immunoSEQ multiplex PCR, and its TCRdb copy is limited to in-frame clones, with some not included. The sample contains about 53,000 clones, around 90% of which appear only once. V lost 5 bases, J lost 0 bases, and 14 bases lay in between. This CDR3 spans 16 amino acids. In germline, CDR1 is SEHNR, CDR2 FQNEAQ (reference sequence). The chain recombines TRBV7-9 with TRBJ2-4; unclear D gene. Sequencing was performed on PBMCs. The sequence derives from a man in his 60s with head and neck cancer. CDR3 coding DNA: TGTGCCAGCAGCCATTGGACGGCGGTAGCCAAAAACATTCAGTACTTC. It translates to CASSHWTAVAKNIQYF. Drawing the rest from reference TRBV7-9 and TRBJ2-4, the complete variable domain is DTGVSQNPRHKITKRGQNVTFRCDPISEHNRLYWYRQTLGQGPEFLTYFQNEAQLEKSRLLSDRFSAERPKGSFSTLEIQRTEQGDSAMYLCASSHWTAVAKNIQYFGAGTRLSVL.